These 20 T cell receptor beta chains were all obtained from the same sample, sequenced in a study of shared clonotypes between healthy human individuals. CD45RO-negative CD8 cells positively selected for CCR7 made up the naive population, which excluded terminally differentiated effector memory CD45RA+ cells. The protocol was immunoSEQ multiplex PCR, while the TCRdb copy is restricted to in-frame clones and leaves out a portion. The data show around 2,000,000 clones, approximately 95% seen once. Sequences were obtained from naive CD8+ T cells sorted from blood. Every receptor here comes from a young man in good health.

V gene TRBV4-1 combines with J gene TRBJ2-7; D might be TRBD2 (6 bases). V lost 0 bases and J lost 2, with 14 bases in between. Germline CDR1 reads MGHRA; CDR2 reads YSYEKL. CDR3 size: 16 residues. The DNA for the CDR3 is TGCGCCAGCAGCCAAGAGGGCGGGGCCCTCCCCTACGAGCAGTACTTC. This codes for CASSQEGGALPYEQYF.

Concerning this clone itself: The sample holds other DNA sequences that translate to the same CDR3. This chain uses TRBV9 with TRBJ2-2; 13 bases align to TRBD2. The CDR3 contains 15 residues. The J segment lost 5 bases and the V segment lost 3 bases, leaving 1 base of the junction unmatched. Per germline, CDR1 SGDLS and CDR2 YYNGEE. This CDR3 reads CASSAGLAGTGELFF. CDR3 DNA: TGTGCCAGCAGCGCGGGACTAGCGGGAACCGGGGAGCTGTTTTTT.

The chain links TRBV7-6 to TRBJ2-7; 9 bases line up with TRBD1. CDR1 and CDR2 from the germline V gene are SGHVS and FNYEAQ. The CDR3 covers 15 residues. V was pared by 4 bases and J by 4 bases, with 8 bases of the junction left unmatched. The CDR3 region has the DNA TGTGCCAGCAGCTCGTCCGGGACAGGGAATTACGAGCAGTACTTC. It encodes CASSSSGTGNYEQYF.

The V gene is TRBV5-6, the J gene TRBJ1-4; possibly TRBD1 for D (6 bases). Germline assignment: CDR1 SGHDT and CDR2 YYEEEE. Deletions cut 4 bases from V and 6 bases from J, with 16 bases between. The CDR3 has 15 residues. As DNA, the CDR3 is TGTGCCAGCAGCCCGGGGGGACATATGGATGAAAAACTGTTTTTT. This codes for CASSPGGHMDEKLFF.

This chain links TRBV29-1 with TRBJ2-7; 9 bases fit TRBD2. This CDR3 comprises 13 residues. Germline V lookup: CDR1 SQVTM, CDR2 ANQGSEA. V shed 6 bases and J 1 base; nucleotides not matched to a gene: 4. The CDR3 region is CSVRTSDSYEQYF. For the CDR3, the DNA is TGCAGCGTCCGGACTAGCGATTCCTACGAGCAGTACTTC.

V usage is TRBV30 and J usage is TRBJ2-5; D is perhaps TRBD1 (6 bases). V was trimmed by 7 bases and J by 7 bases, leaving 16 bases between them. This CDR3 has 12 amino acids. CDR1 and CDR2 from the germline V gene are GTSNPN and SVGIG (reference sequence). The CDR3 is CASTGPGGTQYF. CDR3 nucleotides: TGTGCCTCGACAGGTCCTGGGGGGACCCAGTACTTC.

The chain links TRBV5-1 to TRBJ2-1; tentatively, D is TRBD1 (6 bases). CDR3 length: 14 amino acids. Trimming cost V 1 base and J 4 bases, with 9 bases left between them. Looked up from germline, CDR1 is SGHRS and CDR2 is YFSETQ. CDR3 sequence: CASSLTGQYNEQFF. CDR3 nucleotides: TGCGCCAGCAGCTTGACTGGACAGTACAATGAGCAGTTCTTC.

The chain links TRBV5-1 to TRBJ2-7; 10 nucleotides align to TRBD2. CDR3 length equals 16 residues. The ends lost 6 bases at V and 3 bases at J; junction bases unmatched: 12. Germline lookup yields CDR1 SGHRS and CDR2 YFSETQ. The CDR3 here is CASTVLLAGRHYEQYF. The CDR3 DNA reads TGCGCCAGCACCGTCCTACTAGCGGGACGGCACTACGAGCAGTACTTC.

This clone was detected once. The rearrangement uses TRBV27 and TRBJ1-2; D is unclear. Germline CDR1 MNHEY, CDR2 SMNVEV (reference sequence). CDR3 length: 13 amino acids. Trimming stripped 3 bases from V and 3 bases from J, with 8 bases between. Written as DNA, the CDR3 is TGTGCCAGCAGTTTTTCCGTGGACTATGGCTACACCTTC. It yields the protein CASSFSVDYGYTF.

Written as DNA, the CDR3 is TGCGCCAGCAGCCAAAGGGTGGTACTAGCGAACACAGATACGCAGTATTTT. As protein: CASSQRVVLANTDTQYF. J is TRBJ2-3 and V is TRBV4-1, with 7 bases fitting TRBD2. This CDR3 region has 17 residues. The V and J ends lost 2 bases and 2 bases, in that order; junction bases with no gene match: 10. The germline V gene encodes CDR1 MGHRA and CDR2 YSYEKL.

This chain joins TRBV29-1 and TRBJ2-1; 10 bases align to TRBD2. CDR3 length equals 16 residues. V shed 1 base and J 9 bases; nucleotides not matched to a gene: 12. The germline V gene encodes CDR1 SQVTM and CDR2 ANQGSEA. In DNA, the CDR3 is TGCAGCGTTGAAGTGCCCCTAGCGGGGGCTAGCGGTGAGCAGTTCTTC. This gives the protein CSVEVPLAGASGEQFF.

The chain links TRBV10-3 to TRBJ2-7; D may be TRBD2 (5 bases). Looked up from germline, CDR1 is ENHRY and CDR2 is SYGVKD. The V and J ends lost 3 bases and 7 bases respectively, with 13 bases between them. The CDR3 length is 13 residues. In DNA form, the CDR3 reads TGTGCCATCAGTGAACCTAGCACCCTGGAGCAGTACTTC. This codes for CAISEPSTLEQYF.

This clone has just one count. V usage is TRBV27 and J usage is TRBJ2-7, with D perhaps TRBD2 (7 bases). Germline V gene sequence: CDR1 MNHEY, CDR2 SMNVEV (reference sequence). V was trimmed by 0 bases and J by 3 bases, leaving 18 bases between them. CDR3 length equals 17 residues. The CDR3 DNA reads as TGTGCCAGCAGTTTATCGATGGGGCCTAGGGGGGGCTACGAGCAGTACTTC. It is translated as CASSLSMGPRGGYEQYF.

V is TRBV7-8 and J is TRBJ2-7, with a possible D match to TRBD2 (6 bases). The V end lost 1 base, the J end lost 2 bases, and 12 bases lay between the germline ends. The CDR3 is made up of 15 amino acids. Germline assignment: CDR1 SGHVS and CDR2 FQNEAQ. DNA of the CDR3: TGTGCCAGCAGCTTAGGGGCGGGGTTGACCTACGAGCAGTACTTC. Protein sequence: CASSLGAGLTYEQYF.

This chain joins TRBV28 and TRBJ2-7, with TRBD1 matching over 9 bases. CDR1 and CDR2 (germline): MDHEN, SYDVKM. V lost 5 bases, J lost 3 bases, and 5 bases stayed unmatched. The CDR3 spans 14 residues. DNA of the CDR3: TGTGCCAGCAGTCCTTGGACAGGGGACTACGAGCAGTACTTC. This gives the protein CASSPWTGDYEQYF.

The rearrangement joins TRBV10-1 to TRBJ2-7; D uncertain. Trimming removed 5 bases from V and 6 bases from J, with 5 bases in between. Germline CDR1 WNHNN, CDR2 SYGVQD (reference sequence). This CDR3 has 10 residues. CDR3 in amino acids: CASSSGEQYF. As DNA, the CDR3 is TGCGCCAGCAGTTCCGGCGAGCAGTACTTC.

V gene TRBV7-9 combines with J gene TRBJ2-7, with a possible D match to TRBD1 (6 bases). The CDR3 sequence is 14 residues long. Germline lookup yields CDR1 SEHNR and CDR2 FQNEAQ (reference sequence). The V and J ends lost 3 bases and 6 bases respectively, with 15 bases between them. The CDR3 nucleotides read TGTGCCAGCAGCTTCTCAGGGGAGCAGCGCGAGCAGTACTTC. It yields the protein CASSFSGEQREQYF. Full variable domain (rest looked up from reference TRBV7-9 and TRBJ2-7): DTGVSQNPRHKITKRGQNVTFRCDPISEHNRLYWYRQTLGQGPEFLTYFQNEAQLEKSRLLSDRFSAERPKGSFSTLEIQRTEQGDSAMYLCASSFSGEQREQYFGPGTRLTVT.

J is TRBJ1-2 and V is TRBV6-1; D perhaps matches TRBD1 (5 bases). The CDR3 contains 16 residues. In germline, CDR1 is MNHNS, CDR2 SASEGT. The V end lost 0 bases, the J end lost 3 bases, and 14 bases lay between the germline ends. The CDR3 spells CASSEARENRYYGYTF. The CDR3 region has the DNA TGTGCCAGCAGTGAAGCGCGGGAAAACAGGTACTATGGCTACACCTTC.

This chain uses TRBV13 with TRBJ2-1; TRBD2 aligns across 8 bases. Germline V lookup: CDR1 PRHDT, CDR2 FYEKMQ (reference sequence). Germline trimming cut 3 bases from V and 12 bases from J; bases unmatched to any gene: 4. The CDR3 totals 12 residues. The CDR3 sequence: CASSFGLAGQFF. The CDR3 DNA reads TGTGCCAGCAGCTTCGGCCTAGCGGGGCAGTTCTTC.

This clone was detected once. This chain uses TRBV5-6 with TRBJ1-2; no reliable D call. The CDR3 has 18 residues. Trimming took off 2 bases at V and 6 bases at J, with 26 bases between the two ends. Germline-derived CDR1 and CDR2 are SGHDT and YYEEEE. The DNA for the CDR3 is TGTGCCAGCAGCTTCTATTTCAATCCGACCCTCGGAGACCATGGCTACACCTTC. It is translated as CASSFYFNPTLGDHGYTF. Looking up the rest from reference TRBV5-6 and TRBJ1-2 gives the full variable domain: DAGVTQSPTHLIKTRGQQVTLRCSPKSGHDTVSWYQQALGQGPQFIFQYYEEEERQRGNFPDRFSGHQFPNYSSELNVNALLLGDSALYLCASSFYFNPTLGDHGYTFGSGTRLTVV.